This TCR beta chain was sequenced in a study of T cells in Graves' hyperthyroidism and ophthalmopathy. Study-level points and caveats: Most clonotypes expanded in thyroid above 0.001 were likewise present in blood. Before onset, by a median of around 6.4 months, the model predicted ophthalmopathy.

In the ophthalmopathy cohort, Clinical Activity Score was at least 3, NOSPECS grade at least 4, and duration under 3 months. The study left out patients who had uncontrolled infection, other autoimmune disease, pregnancy or lactation. There are many counts of this clonotype. Its antigen is currently unknown. The source material, RNA transcripts, was used to amplify TCR beta CDR3 regions. Primed by the HTBI set, a first-round RT-PCR was run on the TCR CDR3. TCRdb used MiXCR to reprocess the multiplex PCR reads, holding one entry per CDR3 protein. Here the sample spans 450,000 to 650,000 distinct CDR3 sequences, about 14% being singletons. There are 12 residues in the CDR3. Trimming took 4 bases from V and 8 from J, leaving 8 bases between them. In germline, CDR1 is KGHSH, CDR2 LQKENI.

Sequencing was performed on blood. This clonotype originated in a woman aged 18 to 35 with Graves' ophthalmopathy. This sequence joins TRBV18 and TRBJ1-4, with TRBD1 as a possible D gene (6 bases). CDR3 loop: CASSQGEEKLFF. Here the CDR3 DNA reads TGTGCCAGCTCACAGGGGGAGGAAAAACTGTTTTTT.